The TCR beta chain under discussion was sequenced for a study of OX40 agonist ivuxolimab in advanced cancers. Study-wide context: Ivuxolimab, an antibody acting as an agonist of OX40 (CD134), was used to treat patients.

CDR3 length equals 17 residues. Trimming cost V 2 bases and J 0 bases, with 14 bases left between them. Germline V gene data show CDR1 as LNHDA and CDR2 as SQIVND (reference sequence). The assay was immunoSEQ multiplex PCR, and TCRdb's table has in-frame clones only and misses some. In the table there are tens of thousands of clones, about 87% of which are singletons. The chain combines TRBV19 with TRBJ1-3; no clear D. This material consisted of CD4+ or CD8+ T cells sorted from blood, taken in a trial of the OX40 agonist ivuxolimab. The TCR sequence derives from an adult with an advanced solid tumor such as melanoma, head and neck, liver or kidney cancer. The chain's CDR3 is CASSITPGISSGNTIYF. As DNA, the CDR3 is TGTGCCAGTAGTATAACGCCCGGCATTAGCTCTGGAAACACCATATATTTT.